This T cell receptor beta chain is from a study of blood T cell repertoires in COVID-19. Study information: PBMCs, B-cell-depleted T cells, or T cells were the source of the cDNA or gDNA that made up the material.

There are 15 residues in the CDR3. Germline V gene data show CDR1 as SQVTM and CDR2 as ANQGSEA. V was trimmed by 0 bases and J by 9 bases, leaving 19 bases between them. This clone was observed once. Authors' analysis steps: Reference gene primer amplification gave nucleated cell count estimates. Data came from immunoSEQ multiplex PCR; TCRdb stores just in-frame clones and leaves some out. V, J and clone size are those of that table, while D and trimming were read from the DNA. Among thousands of clones listed, 80% to 90% were seen once. This clonotype was obtained from a man between 70 and 80 years old with active COVID-19. The sequenced sample was peripheral blood. The chain is built from TRBV29-1 and TRBJ2-3, with a tentative D call TRBD1 (6 bases). CDR3 DNA sequence: TGCAGCGTTGAAGATCTCCTTAAGGGCCAGGGGACGCAGTATTTT. It specifies CSVEDLLKGQGTQYF.